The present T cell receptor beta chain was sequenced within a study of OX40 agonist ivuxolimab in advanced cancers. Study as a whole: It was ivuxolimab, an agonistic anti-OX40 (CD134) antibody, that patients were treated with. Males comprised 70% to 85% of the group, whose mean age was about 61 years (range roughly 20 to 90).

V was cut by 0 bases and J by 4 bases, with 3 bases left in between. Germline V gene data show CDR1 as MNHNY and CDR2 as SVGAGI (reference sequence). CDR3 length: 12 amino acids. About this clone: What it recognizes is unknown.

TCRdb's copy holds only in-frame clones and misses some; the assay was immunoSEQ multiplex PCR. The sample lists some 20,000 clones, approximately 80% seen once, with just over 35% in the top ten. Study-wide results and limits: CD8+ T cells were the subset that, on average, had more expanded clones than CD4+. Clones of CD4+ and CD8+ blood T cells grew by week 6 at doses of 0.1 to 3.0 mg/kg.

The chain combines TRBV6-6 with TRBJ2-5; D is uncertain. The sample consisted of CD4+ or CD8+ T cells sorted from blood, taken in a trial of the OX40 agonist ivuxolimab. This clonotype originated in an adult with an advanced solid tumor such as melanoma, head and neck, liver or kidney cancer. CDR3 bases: TGTGCCAGCAGTTACTCCCCAGAGACCCAGTACTTC. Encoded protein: CASSYSPETQYF.